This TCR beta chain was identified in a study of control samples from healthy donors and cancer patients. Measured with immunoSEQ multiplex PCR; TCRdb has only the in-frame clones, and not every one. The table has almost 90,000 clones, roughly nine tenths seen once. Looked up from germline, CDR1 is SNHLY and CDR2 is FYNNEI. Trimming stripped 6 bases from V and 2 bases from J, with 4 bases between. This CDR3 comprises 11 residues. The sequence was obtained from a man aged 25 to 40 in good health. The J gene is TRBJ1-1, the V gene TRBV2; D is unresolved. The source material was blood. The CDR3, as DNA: TGTGCCAGCAGGGATAACACTGAAGCTTTCTTT. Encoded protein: CASRDNTEAFF. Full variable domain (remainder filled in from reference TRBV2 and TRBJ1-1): EPEVTQTPSHQVTQMGQEVILRCVPISNHLYFYWYRQILGQKVEFLVSFYNNEISEKSEIFDDQFSVERPDGSNFTLKIRSTKLEDSAMYFCASRDNTEAFFGQGTRLTVV.